These 20 T cell receptor beta chains originate from one sample sequenced in a study of OX40 agonist ivuxolimab in advanced cancers. Sequencing was performed with immunoSEQ multiplex PCR; in TCRdb, only in-frame clones are kept and a portion is missing. The sample yields roughly 65,000 clones, roughly 80% seen once. The sample consisted of CD4+ or CD8+ T cells sorted from blood, taken in a trial of the OX40 agonist ivuxolimab. These TCRs come from an adult with an advanced solid tumor such as melanoma, head and neck, liver or kidney cancer.

The J gene is TRBJ2-3, the V gene TRBV7-6; no reliable D call. The V end was cut by 1 base, the J end by 4 bases, with 9 bases between. Germline lookup yields CDR1 SGHVS and CDR2 FNYEAQ. The CDR3 runs 14 residues. The CDR3, as DNA: TGTGCCAGCAGCTTAGTGGGTCCCTCAGATACGCAGTATTTT. Protein sequence: CASSLVGPSDTQYF.

This sequence joins TRBV30 and TRBJ1-5, with D possibly matching TRBD1 (5 bases). V lost 5 bases, J lost 3 bases, and 11 bases lay in between. CDR1 is GTSNPN, CDR2 SVGIG, per germline (reference sequence). The CDR3 has 13 residues. The CDR3: CAWGDSDNQPQHF. The DNA for the CDR3 is TGTGCCTGGGGCGACAGCGACAATCAGCCCCAGCATTTT.

The rearrangement uses TRBV7-9 and TRBJ1-1, with a possible D match to TRBD1 (6 bases). The ends were cut back, 0 bases at V and 1 base at J, with 18 bases in the middle. Looked up from germline, CDR1 is SEHNR and CDR2 is FQNEAQ (reference sequence). CDR3 length: 18 amino acids. The CDR3 sequence is CASSLAQGFSDRNTEAFF. The CDR3 DNA sequence: TGTGCCAGCAGCTTAGCGCAGGGATTCTCGGACAGGAACACTGAAGCTTTCTTT.

The chain carries TRBV7-6 and TRBJ2-1, with D maybe TRBD1 (5 bases). Looked up from germline, CDR1 is SGHVS and CDR2 is FNYEAQ. Trimming took off 5 bases at V and 9 bases at J, with 8 bases between the two ends. This CDR3 spans 11 amino acids. This CDR3 reads CASSRGGEQFF. In nucleotides, the CDR3 is TGTGCCAGCAGCAGGGGTGGTGAGCAGTTCTTC.

This chain connects TRBV27 to TRBJ2-3; D perhaps matches TRBD1 (6 bases). Germline loops: CDR1 MNHEY, CDR2 SMNVEV (reference sequence). Trimming left V 7 bases short and J 0 bases short, with 14 bases between. The CDR3 has 15 residues. The CDR3 DNA reads TGTGCCAGCAAGGGGGAGACTACAAGCACAGATACGCAGTATTTT. Translated: CASKGETTSTDTQYF.

The chain is built from TRBV30 and TRBJ1-1; D unclear. V was clipped by 0 bases and J by 4 bases, with 15 bases between them. This CDR3 is built from 15 residues. The germline gives CDR1 GTSNPN, CDR2 SVGIG (reference sequence). For the CDR3, the DNA is TGTGCCTGGAGTGTAGAGGCCGGGAGATCCACTGAAGCTTTCTTT. Its protein is CAWSVEAGRSTEAFF.

Only a few counts were recorded for this clone. V gene TRBV7-3 combines with J gene TRBJ1-1; the D gene is possibly TRBD1 (5 bases). Trimming stripped 1 base from V and 8 bases from J, with 11 bases between. The CDR3 is made up of 13 amino acids. Germline values: CDR1 SGHTA, CDR2 FQGTGA. CDR3 DNA sequence: TGTGCCAGCAGCTTAAGTGGGCAGGGAGAAGCTTTCTTT. Amino acids: CASSLSGQGEAFF.

V gene TRBV18 combines with J gene TRBJ2-7; TRBD1 might be the D (5 bases). This CDR3 is 12 amino acids long. Trimming took 6 bases from V and 0 from J, leaving 6 bases between them. Looked up from germline, CDR1 is KGHSH and CDR2 is LQKENI. CDR3 sequence: CASSDSSYEQYF. In DNA, the CDR3 is TGTGCCAGCTCCGACAGCTCCTACGAGCAGTACTTC.

The J gene is TRBJ2-3, the V gene TRBV15; D is undetermined. The length of the CDR3 is 16 residues. Trimming shortened V by 0 bases and J by 6 bases, and 16 bases separated the two germline ends. CDR1 and CDR2 (germline): LNHNV, YYDKDF (reference sequence). For the CDR3, the DNA is TGTGCCACCAGCAGAGAGGCCATCCGTAGTGGGGATACGCAGTATTTT. Its protein is CATSREAIRSGDTQYF.

J is TRBJ2-2 and V is TRBV28; tentatively, D is TRBD1 (6 bases). The CDR3 has 13 residues. From germline, CDR1 is MDHEN and CDR2 SYDVKM. V was trimmed by 5 bases and J by 6 bases, leaving 10 bases between them. CDR3: CASSPRGSGELFF. In nucleotides, the CDR3 is TGTGCCAGCAGTCCCAGGGGATCCGGGGAGCTGTTTTTT. Full variable domain (outside the CDR3, taken from reference TRBV28 and TRBJ2-2): DVKVTQSSRYLVKRTGEKVFLECVQDMDHENMFWYRQDPGLGLRLIYFSYDVKMKEKGDIPEGYSVSREKKERFSLILESASTNQTSMYLCASSPRGSGELFFGEGSRLTVL.

This chain uses TRBV6-5 with TRBJ2-7; possible D gene TRBD2, 6 bases. Germline loops: CDR1 MNHEY, CDR2 SVGAGI. V was trimmed by 0 bases and J by 2 bases, leaving 14 bases between them. The CDR3 runs 16 residues. CDR3 region: CASSYSIPGEAYEQYF. The CDR3 coding sequence is TGTGCCAGCAGTTACTCGATACCCGGGGAGGCCTACGAGCAGTACTTC.

This rearrangement joins TRBV7-2 to TRBJ2-2, with 7 bases aligning to TRBD1. The CDR3 has 15 amino acids. The V gene end was trimmed by 5 bases and the J gene end by 4 bases; junction bases not matched to a gene: 7. Germline V gene sequence: CDR1 SGHTA, CDR2 FQGNSA. The CDR3 here is CASSVAGTATGELFF. The CDR3 DNA is TGTGCCAGCAGCGTCGCCGGGACAGCCACCGGGGAGCTGTTTTTT.

The rearrangement uses TRBV4-1 and TRBJ2-3; D remains ambiguous. In germline, CDR1 is MGHRA, CDR2 YSYEKL. Trimming removed 1 base at V and 2 bases at J, with 19 bases between. The CDR3 runs to 18 residues. CDR3 DNA: TGCGCCAGCAGCCAAGGGCCCGTACGACGCGGTCACACAGATACGCAGTATTTT. This codes for CASSQGPVRRGHTDTQYF.

The chain has TRBV11-2 and TRBJ2-1; D gene unclear. The CDR3 is 15 residues long. Trimming cost V 2 bases and J 1 base, with 9 bases left between them. The germline V gene has CDR1 SGHAT and CDR2 FQNNGV. The CDR3 sequence is CASSLSTPSYNEQFF. The CDR3, as DNA: TGTGCCAGCAGCTTATCTACCCCGTCCTACAATGAGCAGTTCTTC. Combining the CDR3 with reference TRBV11-2 and TRBJ2-1 gives the whole variable domain EAGVAQSPRYKIIEKRQSVAFWCNPISGHATLYWYQQILGQGPKLLIQFQNNGVVDDSQLPKDRFSAERLKGVDSTLKIQPAKLEDSAVYLCASSLSTPSYNEQFFGPGTRLTVL.

This clone was seen a few times. The CDR3 loop is CASSWRTGNTIYF. The DNA of the CDR3 is TGTGCCAGCAGCTGGCGGACGGGAAACACCATATATTTT. This chain connects TRBV5-8 to TRBJ1-3, with no clear D. Germline lookup yields CDR1 SGHTS and CDR2 YDEGEE. The CDR3 has 13 amino acids. V lost 3 bases and J 4 bases, leaving 8 bases between the germline ends.

The chain employs TRBV28 and TRBJ2-4; possible D gene TRBD1, 6 bases. The CDR3 extends over 15 amino acids. Per the germline V gene, CDR1 is MDHEN and CDR2 is SYDVKM. V lost 3 bases, J lost 4 bases, and 13 bases lay in between. The CDR3 DNA reads TGTGCCAGCAGTTTTCCGGGACATTCTAAAAACATTCAGTACTTC. It specifies CASSFPGHSKNIQYF.

The chain employs TRBV7-2 and TRBJ2-7; D is undetermined. Germline V gene sequence: CDR1 SGHTA, CDR2 FQGNSA. The CDR3 loop spans 15 amino acids. V was shortened by 5 bases and J by 3 bases, with 17 bases between the two germline ends. CDR3 sequence (DNA): TGTGCCAGCAGCCCCAGTAGCACGAGTTTCTACGAGCAGTACTTC. Its protein product is CASSPSSTSFYEQYF.

This chain uses TRBV7-3 with TRBJ2-7, with no clear D. The V end lost 1 base, the J end lost 6 bases, and 16 bases lay between the germline ends. The germline V gene encodes CDR1 SGHTA and CDR2 FQGTGA. This CDR3 is built from 15 residues. The CDR3 DNA reads TGTGCCAGCAGCTTAAATCCCGGACCGATATCCGAGCAGTACTTC. Translating gives CASSLNPGPISEQYF. Full variable domain (remainder filled in from reference TRBV7-3 and TRBJ2-7): GAGVSQTPSNKVTEKGKYVELRCDPISGHTALYWYRQSLGQGPEFLIYFQGTGAADDSGLPNDRFFAVRPEGSVSTLKIQRTERGDSAVYLCASSLNPGPISEQYFGPGTRLTVT.

The chain combines TRBV2 with TRBJ2-1; 9 bases are a match to TRBD2. V dropped 2 bases and J dropped 11; count of bases not matched to a gene: 7. Germline assignment: CDR1 SNHLY and CDR2 FYNNEI. The CDR3 loop spans 14 amino acids. CDR3 sequence: CASSETGTSIKQFF. CDR3 in DNA: TGTGCCAGCAGTGAAACCGGGACTAGCATAAAGCAGTTCTTC.

Regarding this clone: This same CDR3 is encoded by further DNA sequences in the sample. The V gene is TRBV9, the J gene TRBJ1-1; D unresolved. This CDR3 region has 13 residues. From germline, CDR1 is SGDLS and CDR2 YYNGEE. The ends were cut back, 2 bases at V and 2 bases at J, with 7 bases in the middle. CDR3 loop: CASSVGPNTEAFF. The CDR3 nucleotides read TGTGCCAGCAGCGTCGGCCCAAACACTGAAGCTTTCTTT.